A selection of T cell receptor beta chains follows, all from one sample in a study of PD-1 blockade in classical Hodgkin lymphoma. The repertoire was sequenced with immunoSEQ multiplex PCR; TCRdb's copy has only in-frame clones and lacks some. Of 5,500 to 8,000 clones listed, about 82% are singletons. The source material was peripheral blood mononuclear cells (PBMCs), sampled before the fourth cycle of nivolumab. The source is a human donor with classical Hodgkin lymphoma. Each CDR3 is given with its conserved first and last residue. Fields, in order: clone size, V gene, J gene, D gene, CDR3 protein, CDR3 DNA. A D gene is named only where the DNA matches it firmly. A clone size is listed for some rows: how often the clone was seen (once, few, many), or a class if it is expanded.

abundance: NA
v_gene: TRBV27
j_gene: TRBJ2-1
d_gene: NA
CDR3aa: CASSLVKSYNEQFF
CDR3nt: TGTGCCAGCAGTTTAGTTAAATCCTACAATGAGCAGTTCTTC

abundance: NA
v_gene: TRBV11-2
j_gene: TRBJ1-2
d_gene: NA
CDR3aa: CASSPSYGYTF
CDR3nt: TGTGCCAGCAGCCCATCATATGGCTACACCTTC

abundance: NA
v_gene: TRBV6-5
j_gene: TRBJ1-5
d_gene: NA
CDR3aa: CASSRGLRGNQPQHF
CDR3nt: TGTGCCAGCAGCCGGGGATTAAGGGGGAATCAGCCCCAGCATTTT

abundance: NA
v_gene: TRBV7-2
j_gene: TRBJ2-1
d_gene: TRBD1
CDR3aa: CASSLGQEYNEQFF
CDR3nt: TGTGCCAGCAGCTTGGGACAGGAGTACAATGAGCAGTTCTTC

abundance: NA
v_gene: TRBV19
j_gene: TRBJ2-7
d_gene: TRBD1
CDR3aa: CASSNWLRTGGYEQYF
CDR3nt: TGTGCCAGTAGTAACTGGCTGAGGACAGGGGGCTACGAGCAGTACTTC

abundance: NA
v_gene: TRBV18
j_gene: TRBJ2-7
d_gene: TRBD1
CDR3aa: CASSPSPGGVFSYEQYF
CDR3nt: TGTGCCAGCTCACCAAGCCCAGGGGGAGTTTTTTCCTACGAGCAGTACTTC

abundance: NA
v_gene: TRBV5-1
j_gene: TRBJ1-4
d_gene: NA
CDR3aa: CASSLAAPGAIEKLFF
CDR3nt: TGCGCCAGCAGCTTGGCAGCACCGGGAGCGATCGAAAAACTGTTTTTT

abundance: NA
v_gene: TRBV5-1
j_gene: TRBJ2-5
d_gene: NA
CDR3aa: CASSSQETQYF
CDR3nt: TGCGCCAGCAGCTCGCAAGAGACCCAGTACTTC

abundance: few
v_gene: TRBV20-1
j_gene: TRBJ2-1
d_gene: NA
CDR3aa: CSARDLVF
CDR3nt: TGCAGTGCTAGAGATTTAGTCTTC

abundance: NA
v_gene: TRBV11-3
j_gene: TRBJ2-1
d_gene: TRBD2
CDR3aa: CASSLVGTSGGHSVEQFF
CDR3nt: TGTGCCAGCAGCTTAGTAGGGACTAGCGGGGGGCATTCGGTTGAGCAGTTCTTC

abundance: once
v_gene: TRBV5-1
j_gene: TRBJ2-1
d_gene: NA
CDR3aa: CASSLDGRGHNEQFF
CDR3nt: TGCGCCAGCAGCTTGGATGGCAGGGGACACAATGAGCAGTTCTTC

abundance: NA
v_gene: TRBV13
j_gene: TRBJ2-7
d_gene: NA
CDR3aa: CASSLRGSRYEQYF
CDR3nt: TGTGCCAGCAGCTTAAGGGGGAGTAGGTACGAGCAGTACTTC